The rows below give T cell receptor beta chains drawn from one sample of a study of beta chain features in type 1 diabetes. TCRdb's copy holds only in-frame clones and misses some; the assay was immunoSEQ multiplex PCR. The profile shows 150,000 to 200,000 clones, just over 8% of them singletons. Sequencing input: central memory CD4+ T cells from blood. The source of these receptors is a woman between 18 and 29 years old with type 1 diabetes. Each CDR3 is given with its conserved first and last residue. Fields, in order: J gene, D gene, V gene, clone size, CDR3 protein, CDR3 DNA. The D gene is left open where the match is weak. Size is omitted from some rows. Given values are once, few, many or a class for expanded clones.

j_call: TRBJ2-5; d_call: TRBD2; v_call: TRBV9; clone_size: few; cdr3_aa: CASSVGTSGGLQETQYF; cdr3_nt: TGTGCCAGCAGCGTAGGGACTAGCGGGGGTCTCCAAGAGACCCAGTACTTC
j_call: TRBJ2-5; d_call: TRBD2; v_call: TRBV7-8; clone_size: medium-sized; cdr3_aa: CASSPPTGGGETQYF; cdr3_nt: TGTGCCAGCAGCCCGCCTACCGGGGGAGGGGAGACCCAGTACTTC
j_call: TRBJ2-1; d_call: -; v_call: TRBV5-6; clone_size: -; cdr3_aa: CASSFELERRYNEQFF; cdr3_nt: TGTGCCAGCAGCTTTGAGTTGGAACGGAGATACAATGAGCAGTTCTTC
j_call: TRBJ2-7; d_call: TRBD1; v_call: TRBV7-2; clone_size: few; cdr3_aa: CASSLAGGQYEQYF; cdr3_nt: TGTGCCAGCAGCTTAGCAGGGGGCCAGTACGAGCAGTACTTC
j_call: TRBJ2-5; d_call: TRBD2; v_call: TRBV7-2; clone_size: few; cdr3_aa: CASSSSLAGGGGTQYF; cdr3_nt: TGTGCCAGCAGCTCGTCACTAGCGGGGGGCGGAGGGACCCAGTACTTC
j_call: TRBJ2-5; d_call: TRBD2; v_call: TRBV12-5; clone_size: few; cdr3_aa: CASGLPAGGAETQYF; cdr3_nt: TGTGCTAGTGGTCTACCCGCCGGGGGGGCGGAGACCCAGTACTTC
j_call: TRBJ1-2; d_call: -; v_call: TRBV28; clone_size: -; cdr3_aa: CASRRQDKGYTF; cdr3_nt: TGTGCCAGCAGGCGTCAGGACAAAGGCTACACCTTC
j_call: TRBJ2-1; d_call: -; v_call: TRBV28; clone_size: few; cdr3_aa: CASSLSGSYNEQFF; cdr3_nt: TGTGCCAGCAGTTTATCCGGGTCCTACAATGAGCAGTTCTTC
j_call: TRBJ2-1; d_call: TRBD2; v_call: TRBV29-1; clone_size: -; cdr3_aa: CSAGPGTSGSYNEQFF; cdr3_nt: TGCAGCGCGGGCCCCGGGACTAGCGGCTCCTACAATGAGCAGTTCTTC
j_call: TRBJ2-1; d_call: -; v_call: TRBV7-9; clone_size: -; cdr3_aa: CASSLEGGTYNEQFF; cdr3_nt: TGTGCCAGCAGCTTAGAGGGAGGCACCTACAATGAGCAGTTCTTC
j_call: TRBJ1-2; d_call: -; v_call: TRBV19; clone_size: -; cdr3_aa: CASSNQAYGYTF; cdr3_nt: TGTGCCAGTAGTAATCAGGCCTATGGCTACACCTTC
j_call: TRBJ1-6; d_call: -; v_call: TRBV4-1; clone_size: -; cdr3_aa: CASSHQQGGSYNSPLHF; cdr3_nt: TGCGCCAGCAGCCATCAACAGGGCGGGTCCTATAATTCACCCCTCCACTTT
j_call: TRBJ2-7; d_call: -; v_call: TRBV10-3; clone_size: -; cdr3_aa: CAISESGAESYEQYF; cdr3_nt: TGTGCCATCAGTGAGTCGGGAGCCGAATCCTACGAGCAGTACTTC
j_call: TRBJ2-5; d_call: TRBD1; v_call: TRBV7-6; clone_size: few; cdr3_aa: CASSWDRGETQYF; cdr3_nt: TGTGCCAGCAGCTGGGACAGGGGTGAGACCCAGTACTTC
j_call: TRBJ2-1; d_call: -; v_call: TRBV29-1; clone_size: many; cdr3_aa: CSVEKGLRNYNEQFF; cdr3_nt: TGCAGCGTTGAAAAGGGACTTCGAAACTACAATGAGCAGTTCTTC
j_call: TRBJ2-3; d_call: -; v_call: TRBV7-2; clone_size: few; cdr3_aa: CASSWTEADTQYF; cdr3_nt: TGTGCCAGCAGCTGGACAGAGGCAGATACGCAGTATTTT